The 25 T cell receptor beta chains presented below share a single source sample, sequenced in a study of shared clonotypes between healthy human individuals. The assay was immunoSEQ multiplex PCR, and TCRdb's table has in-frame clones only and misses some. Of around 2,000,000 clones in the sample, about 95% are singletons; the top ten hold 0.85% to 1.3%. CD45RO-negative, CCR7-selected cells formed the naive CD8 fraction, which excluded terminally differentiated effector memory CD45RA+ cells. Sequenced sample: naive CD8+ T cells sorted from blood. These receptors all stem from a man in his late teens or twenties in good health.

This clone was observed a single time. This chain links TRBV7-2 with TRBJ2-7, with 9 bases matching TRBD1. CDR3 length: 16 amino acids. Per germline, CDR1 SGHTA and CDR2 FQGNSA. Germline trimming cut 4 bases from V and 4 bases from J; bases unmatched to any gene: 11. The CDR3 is CASSSHPQGAGYEQYF. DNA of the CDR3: TGTGCCAGCAGCTCCCACCCACAGGGGGCAGGTTACGAGCAGTACTTC. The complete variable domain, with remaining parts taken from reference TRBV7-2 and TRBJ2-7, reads GAGVSQSPSNKVTEKGKDVELRCDPISGHTALYWYRQSLGQGLEFLIYFQGNSAPDKSGLPSDRFSAERTGGSVSTLTIQRTQQEDSAVYLCASSSHPQGAGYEQYFGPGTRLTVT.

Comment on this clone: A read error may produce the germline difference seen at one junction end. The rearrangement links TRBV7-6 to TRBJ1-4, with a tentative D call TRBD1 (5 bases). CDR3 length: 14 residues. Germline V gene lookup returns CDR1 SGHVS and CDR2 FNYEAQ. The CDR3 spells CASSLAGGPEKLFF. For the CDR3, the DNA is TGCGCCAGCAGCTTAGCGGGGGGTCCCGAAAAACTGTTTTTT.

CDR3 sequence reads: CASSPQGFYEQYF. CDR3 nucleotide sequence: TGTGCCAGCAGCCCGCAGGGATTCTACGAGCAGTACTTC. The gene calls are TRBV7-2 and TRBJ2-7, with a tentative D call TRBD1 (5 bases). Looked up from germline, CDR1 is SGHTA and CDR2 is FQGNSA. Trimming pared 5 bases from V and 3 bases from J, leaving 11 bases between. This CDR3 region has 13 residues.

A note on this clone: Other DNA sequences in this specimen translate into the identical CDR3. The CDR3 reads CASSSGGNEQFF. CDR3 DNA: TGTGCCAGCAGCTCCGGGGGGAATGAGCAGTTCTTC. J is TRBJ2-1 and V is TRBV7-9; 7 nucleotides agree with TRBD2. In germline, CDR1 is SEHNR, CDR2 FQNEAQ (reference sequence). The V segment lost 4 bases and the J segment 7 bases; nucleotides outside the gene matches: 1. The CDR3 loop spans 12 amino acids.

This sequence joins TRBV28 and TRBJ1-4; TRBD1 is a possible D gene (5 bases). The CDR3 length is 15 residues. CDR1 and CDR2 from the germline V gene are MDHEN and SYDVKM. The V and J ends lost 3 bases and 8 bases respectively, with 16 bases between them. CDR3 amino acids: CASSLGQLVGEKLFF. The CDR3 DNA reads TGTGCCAGCAGTTTGGGGCAGCTGGTGGGCGAAAAACTGTTTTTT.

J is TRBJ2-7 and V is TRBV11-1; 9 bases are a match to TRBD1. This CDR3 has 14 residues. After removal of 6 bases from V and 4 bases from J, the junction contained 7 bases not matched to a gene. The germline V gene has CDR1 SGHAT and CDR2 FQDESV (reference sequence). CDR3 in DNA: TGTGCCAGCAGTCCCGCCGGACAGGGGTACGAGCAGTACTTC. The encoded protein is CASSPAGQGYEQYF.

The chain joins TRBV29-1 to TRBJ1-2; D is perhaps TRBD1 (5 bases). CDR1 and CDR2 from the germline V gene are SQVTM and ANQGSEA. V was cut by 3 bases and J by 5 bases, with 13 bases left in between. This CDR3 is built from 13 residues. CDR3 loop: CSVDQGGYYGYTF. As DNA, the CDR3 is TGCAGCGTTGACCAGGGTGGCTATTATGGCTACACCTTC. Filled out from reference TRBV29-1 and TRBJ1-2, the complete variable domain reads SAVISQKPSRDICQRGTSLTIQCQVDSQVTMMFWYRQQPGQSLTLIATANQGSEATYESGFVIDKFPISRPNLTFSTLTVSNMSPEDSSIYLCSVDQGGYYGYTFGSGTRLTVV.

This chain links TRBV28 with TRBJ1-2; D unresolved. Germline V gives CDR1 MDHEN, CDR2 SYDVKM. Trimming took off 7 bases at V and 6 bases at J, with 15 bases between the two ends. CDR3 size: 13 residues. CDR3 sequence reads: CASTILQGNGYTF. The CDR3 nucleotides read TGTGCCAGCACTATTCTCCAAGGGAATGGCTACACCTTC.

The CDR3, as DNA: TGTGCCAGCAGGATCGCTAGCGGGAGTCCCTACGAGCAGTACTTC. Translation gives CASRIASGSPYEQYF. This chain links TRBV6-5 with TRBJ2-7, with 10 bases that match TRBD2. Losses at the gene ends were 6 bases for V and 2 bases for J; bases not matched to a gene: 7. CDR3 length: 15 residues. Germline CDR1 MNHEY, CDR2 SVGAGI.

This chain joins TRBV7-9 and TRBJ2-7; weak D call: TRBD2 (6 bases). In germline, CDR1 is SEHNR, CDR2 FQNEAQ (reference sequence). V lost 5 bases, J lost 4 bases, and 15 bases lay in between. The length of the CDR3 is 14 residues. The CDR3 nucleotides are TGTGCCAGCAGCCCCCCGGAGGGCCAGTACGAGCAGTACTTC. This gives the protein CASSPPEGQYEQYF.

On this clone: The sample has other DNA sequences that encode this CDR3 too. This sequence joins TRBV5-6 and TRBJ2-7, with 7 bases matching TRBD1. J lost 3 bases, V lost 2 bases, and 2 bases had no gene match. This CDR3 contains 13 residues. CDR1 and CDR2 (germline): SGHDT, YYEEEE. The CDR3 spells CASSFGTVYEQYF. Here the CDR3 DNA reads TGTGCCAGCAGCTTTGGGACAGTCTACGAGCAGTACTTC.

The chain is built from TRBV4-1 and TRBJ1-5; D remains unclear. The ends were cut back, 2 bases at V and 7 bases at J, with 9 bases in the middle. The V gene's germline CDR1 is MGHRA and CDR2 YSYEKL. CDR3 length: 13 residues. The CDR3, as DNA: TGCGCCAGCAGCCAAACCCCCTCCCAGCCCCAGCATTTT. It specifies CASSQTPSQPQHF.

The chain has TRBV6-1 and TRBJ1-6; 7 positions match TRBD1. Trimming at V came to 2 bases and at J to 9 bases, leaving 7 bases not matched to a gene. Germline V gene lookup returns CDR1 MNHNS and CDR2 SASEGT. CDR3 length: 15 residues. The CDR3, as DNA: TGTGCCAGCAGTGAATGGAGGGGGCCGGGTTCACCCCTCCACTTT. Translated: CASSEWRGPGSPLHF.

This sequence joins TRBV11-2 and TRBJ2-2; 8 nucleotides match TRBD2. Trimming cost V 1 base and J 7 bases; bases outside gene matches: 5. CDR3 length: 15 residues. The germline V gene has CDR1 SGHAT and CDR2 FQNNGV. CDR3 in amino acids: CASSLAATSGGELFF. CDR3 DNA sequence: TGTGCCAGCAGCTTAGCGGCCACTAGCGGCGGGGAGCTGTTTTTT.

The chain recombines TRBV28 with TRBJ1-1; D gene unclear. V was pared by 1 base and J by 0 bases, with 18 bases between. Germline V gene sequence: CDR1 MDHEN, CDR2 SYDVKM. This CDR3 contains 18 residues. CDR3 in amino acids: CASSLLGRTDLMNTEAFF. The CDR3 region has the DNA TGTGCCAGCAGTTTATTGGGCAGGACCGACCTTATGAACACTGAAGCTTTCTTT. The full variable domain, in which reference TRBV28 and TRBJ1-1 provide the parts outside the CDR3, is DVKVTQSSRYLVKRTGEKVFLECVQDMDHENMFWYRQDPGLGLRLIYFSYDVKMKEKGDIPEGYSVSREKKERFSLILESASTNQTSMYLCASSLLGRTDLMNTEAFFGQGTRLTVV.

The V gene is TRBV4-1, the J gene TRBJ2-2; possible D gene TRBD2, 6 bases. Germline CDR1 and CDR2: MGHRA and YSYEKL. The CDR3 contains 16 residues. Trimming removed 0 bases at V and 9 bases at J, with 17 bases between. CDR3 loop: CASSQDREKRRRELFF. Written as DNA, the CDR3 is TGCGCCAGCAGCCAAGACCGGGAGAAGCGGAGGCGGGAGCTGTTTTTT.

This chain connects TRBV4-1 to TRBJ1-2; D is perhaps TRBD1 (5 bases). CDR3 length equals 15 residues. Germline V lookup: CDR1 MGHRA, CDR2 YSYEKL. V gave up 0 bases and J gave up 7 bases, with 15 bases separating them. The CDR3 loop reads CASSQDDPPRAGYTF. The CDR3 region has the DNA TGCGCCAGCAGCCAAGACGATCCCCCCAGGGCTGGCTACACCTTC.

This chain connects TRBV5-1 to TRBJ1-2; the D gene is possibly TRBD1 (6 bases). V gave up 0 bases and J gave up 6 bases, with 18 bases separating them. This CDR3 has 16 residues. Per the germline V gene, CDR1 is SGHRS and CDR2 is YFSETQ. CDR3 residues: CASSLVPGEIGDGYTF. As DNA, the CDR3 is TGCGCCAGCAGCTTGGTCCCAGGGGAGATAGGGGATGGCTACACCTTC.

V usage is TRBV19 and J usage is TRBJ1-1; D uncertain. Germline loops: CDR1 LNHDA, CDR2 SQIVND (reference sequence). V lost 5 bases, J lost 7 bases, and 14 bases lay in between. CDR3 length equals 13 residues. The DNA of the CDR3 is TGTGCCAGTAGTCTAATGGCAGGCGTTGAAGCTTTCTTT. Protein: CASSLMAGVEAFF.

The CDR3 sequence: CASSNTGTANEKLFF. The DNA of the CDR3 is TGTGCCAGCAGCAATACAGGGACGGCTAATGAAAAACTGTTTTTT. The chain couples TRBV5-4 to TRBJ1-4; D is possibly TRBD1 (6 bases). The V end was cut by 4 bases, the J end by 3 bases, with 13 bases between. CDR1 is SGHNT, CDR2 YYREEE, per germline (reference sequence). The CDR3 covers 15 residues.

CDR3: CASSLVSAEAFF. CDR3 sequence (DNA): TGTGCCAGCAGCTTAGTATCGGCTGAAGCTTTCTTT. The J gene is TRBJ1-1, the V gene TRBV13; no firm D call. This CDR3 is built from 12 residues. Trimming took 1 base from V and 6 from J, leaving 6 bases between them. From germline, CDR1 is PRHDT and CDR2 FYEKMQ (reference sequence).

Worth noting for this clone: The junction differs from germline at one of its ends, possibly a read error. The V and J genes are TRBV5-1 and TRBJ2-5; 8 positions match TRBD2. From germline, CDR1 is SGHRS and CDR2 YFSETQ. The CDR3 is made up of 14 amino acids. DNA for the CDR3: TGCGCCAGCAGCTTCCGGACTAGCCAAGAGCCCCAGTACTTC. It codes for CASSFRTSQEPQYF.

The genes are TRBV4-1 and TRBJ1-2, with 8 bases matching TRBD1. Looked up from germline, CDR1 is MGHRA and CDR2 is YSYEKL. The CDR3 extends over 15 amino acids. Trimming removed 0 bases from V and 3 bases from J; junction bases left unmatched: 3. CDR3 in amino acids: CASSQEDRADYGYTF. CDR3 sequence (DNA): TGCGCCAGCAGCCAAGAGGACAGGGCCGACTATGGCTACACCTTC.

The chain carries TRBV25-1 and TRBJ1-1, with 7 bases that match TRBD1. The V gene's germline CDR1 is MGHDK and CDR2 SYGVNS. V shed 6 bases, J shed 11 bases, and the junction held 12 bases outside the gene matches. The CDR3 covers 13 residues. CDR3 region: CASSPRGGLGAFF. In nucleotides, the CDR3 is TGTGCCAGCAGCCCCAGGGGGGGCTTGGGGGCTTTCTTT.

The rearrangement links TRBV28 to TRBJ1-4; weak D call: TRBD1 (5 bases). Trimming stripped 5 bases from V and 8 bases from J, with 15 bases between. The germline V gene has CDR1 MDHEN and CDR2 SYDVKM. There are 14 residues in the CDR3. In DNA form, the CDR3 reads TGTGCCAGCAGTACGCAGGGTTATGGAGAAAAACTGTTTTTT. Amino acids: CASSTQGYGEKLFF.